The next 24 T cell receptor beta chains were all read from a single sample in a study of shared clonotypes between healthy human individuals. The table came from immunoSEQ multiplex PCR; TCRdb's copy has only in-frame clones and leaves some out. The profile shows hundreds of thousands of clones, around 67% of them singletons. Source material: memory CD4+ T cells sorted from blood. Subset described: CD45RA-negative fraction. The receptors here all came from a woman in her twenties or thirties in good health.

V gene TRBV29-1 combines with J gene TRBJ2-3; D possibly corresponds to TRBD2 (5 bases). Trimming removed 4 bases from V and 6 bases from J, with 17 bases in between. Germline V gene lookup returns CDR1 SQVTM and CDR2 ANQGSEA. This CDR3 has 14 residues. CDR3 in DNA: TGCAGCGTTGCTGGGAGCGGAGCCTCGGATACGCAGTATTTT. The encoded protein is CSVAGSGASDTQYF.

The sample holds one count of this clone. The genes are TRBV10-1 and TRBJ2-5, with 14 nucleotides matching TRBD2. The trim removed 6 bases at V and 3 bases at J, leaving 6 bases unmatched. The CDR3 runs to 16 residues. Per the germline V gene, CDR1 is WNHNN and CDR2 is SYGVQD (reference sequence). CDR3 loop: CASSRGLAGGEETQYF. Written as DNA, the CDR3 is TGCGCCAGCAGCCGAGGACTAGCGGGAGGAGAAGAGACCCAGTACTTC.

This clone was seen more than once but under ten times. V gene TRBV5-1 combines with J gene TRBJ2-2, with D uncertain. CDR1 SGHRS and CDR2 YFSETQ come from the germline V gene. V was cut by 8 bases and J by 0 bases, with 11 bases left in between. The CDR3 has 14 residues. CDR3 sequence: CASTLFANTGELFF. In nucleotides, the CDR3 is TGCGCCAGTACATTATTCGCGAACACCGGGGAGCTGTTTTTT.

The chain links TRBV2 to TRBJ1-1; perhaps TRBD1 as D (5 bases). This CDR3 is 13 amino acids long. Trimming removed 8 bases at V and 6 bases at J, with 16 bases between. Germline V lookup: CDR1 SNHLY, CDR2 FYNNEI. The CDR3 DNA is TGTGCCAGCTCTTATTCCGGACATTCTGAAGCTTTCTTT. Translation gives CASSYSGHSEAFF.

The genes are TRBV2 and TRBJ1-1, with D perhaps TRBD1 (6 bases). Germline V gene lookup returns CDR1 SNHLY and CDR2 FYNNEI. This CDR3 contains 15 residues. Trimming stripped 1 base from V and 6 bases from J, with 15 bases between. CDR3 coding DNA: TGTGCCAGCAGTGAAGTAATAGGGGGGTTCGCTGAAGCTTTCTTT. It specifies CASSEVIGGFAEAFF.

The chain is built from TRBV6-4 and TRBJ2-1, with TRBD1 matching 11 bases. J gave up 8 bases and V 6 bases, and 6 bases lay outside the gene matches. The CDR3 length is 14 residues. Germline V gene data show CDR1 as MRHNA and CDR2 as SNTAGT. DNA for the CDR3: TGTGCCAGCAGCACCGGACAGGGGGCGCATGAGCAGTTCTTC. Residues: CASSTGQGAHEQFF.

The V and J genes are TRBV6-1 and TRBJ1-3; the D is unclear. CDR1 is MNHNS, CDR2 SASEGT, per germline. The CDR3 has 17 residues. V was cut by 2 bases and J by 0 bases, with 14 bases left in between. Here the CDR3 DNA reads TGTGCCAGCAGTGAAAGGCTGTCTACCCTCTCTGGAAACACCATATATTTT. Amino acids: CASSERLSTLSGNTIYF.

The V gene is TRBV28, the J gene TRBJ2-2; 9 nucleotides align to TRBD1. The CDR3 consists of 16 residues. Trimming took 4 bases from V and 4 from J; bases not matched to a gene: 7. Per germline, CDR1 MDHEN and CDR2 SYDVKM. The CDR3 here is CASSSNRGQATGELFF. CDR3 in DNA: TGTGCCAGCAGTTCTAACAGGGGGCAGGCCACCGGGGAGCTGTTTTTT.

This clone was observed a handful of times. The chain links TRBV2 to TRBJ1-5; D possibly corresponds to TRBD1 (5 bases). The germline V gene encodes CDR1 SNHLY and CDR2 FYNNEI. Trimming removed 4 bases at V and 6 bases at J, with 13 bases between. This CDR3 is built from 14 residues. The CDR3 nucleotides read TGTGCCAGCAGTGTCGACAGCGGCGGTCAGCCCCAGCATTTT. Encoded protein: CASSVDSGGQPQHF.

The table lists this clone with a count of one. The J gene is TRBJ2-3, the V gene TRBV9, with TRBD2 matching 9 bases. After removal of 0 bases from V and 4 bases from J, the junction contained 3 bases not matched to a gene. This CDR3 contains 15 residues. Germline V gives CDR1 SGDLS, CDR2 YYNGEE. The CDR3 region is CASSVVSGSSDTQYF. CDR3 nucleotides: TGTGCCAGCAGCGTAGTTAGCGGGAGTTCAGATACGCAGTATTTT. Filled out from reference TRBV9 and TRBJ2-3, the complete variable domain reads DSGVTQTPKHLITATGQRVTLRCSPRSGDLSVYWYQQSLDQGLQFLIQYYNGEERAKGNILERFSAQQFPDLHSELNLSSLELGDSALYFCASSVVSGSSDTQYFGPGTRLTVL.

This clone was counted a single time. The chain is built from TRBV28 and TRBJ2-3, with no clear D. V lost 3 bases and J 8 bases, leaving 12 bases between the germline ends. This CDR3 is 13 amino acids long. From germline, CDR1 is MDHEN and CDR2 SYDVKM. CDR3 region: CASSFPPRGTQYF. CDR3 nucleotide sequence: TGTGCCAGCAGTTTTCCGCCGCGAGGTACGCAGTATTTT.

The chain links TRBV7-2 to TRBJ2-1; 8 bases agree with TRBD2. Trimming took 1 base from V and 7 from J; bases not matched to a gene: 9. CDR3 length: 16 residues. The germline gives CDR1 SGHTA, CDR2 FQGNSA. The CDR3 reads CASSLGSRTSTNEQFF. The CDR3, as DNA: TGTGCCAGCAGCTTAGGGAGCCGGACTAGCACGAATGAGCAGTTCTTC.

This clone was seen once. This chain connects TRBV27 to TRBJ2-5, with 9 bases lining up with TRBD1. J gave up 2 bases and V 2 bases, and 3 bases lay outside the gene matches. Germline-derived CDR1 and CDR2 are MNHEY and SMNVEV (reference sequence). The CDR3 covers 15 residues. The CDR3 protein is CASSLRQGGQETQYF. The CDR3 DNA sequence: TGTGCCAGCAGTTTAAGACAGGGGGGACAAGAGACCCAGTACTTC.

The CDR3, as DNA: TGTGCCAGCAGCTTAGACAGAAACTACGAGCAGTACTTC. Translated: CASSLDRNYEQYF. The chain joins TRBV7-9 to TRBJ2-7; D is undetermined. CDR3 length equals 13 residues. The V end lost 1 base, the J end lost 3 bases, and 7 bases lay between the germline ends. Looked up from germline, CDR1 is SEHNR and CDR2 is FQNEAQ (reference sequence).

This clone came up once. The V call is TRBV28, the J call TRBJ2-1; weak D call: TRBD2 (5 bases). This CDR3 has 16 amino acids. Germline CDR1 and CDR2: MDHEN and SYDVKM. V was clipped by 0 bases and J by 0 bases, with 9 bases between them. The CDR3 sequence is CASSLWEATSYNEQFF. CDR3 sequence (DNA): TGTGCCAGCAGTTTATGGGAGGCCACCTCCTACAATGAGCAGTTCTTC.

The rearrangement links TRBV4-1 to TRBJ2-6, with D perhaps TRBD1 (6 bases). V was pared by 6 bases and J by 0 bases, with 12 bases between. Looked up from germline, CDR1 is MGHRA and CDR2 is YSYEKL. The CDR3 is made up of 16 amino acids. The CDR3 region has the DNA TGCGCCAGCAGTCCTCTAGGGGGCTCTGGGGCCAACGTCCTGACTTTC. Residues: CASSPLGGSGANVLTF.

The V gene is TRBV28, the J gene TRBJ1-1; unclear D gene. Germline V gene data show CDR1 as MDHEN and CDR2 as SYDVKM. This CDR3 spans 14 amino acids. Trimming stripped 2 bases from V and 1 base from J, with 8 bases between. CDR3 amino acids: CASSLHGRNTEAFF. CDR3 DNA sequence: TGTGCCAGCAGTTTACATGGCAGGAACACTGAAGCTTTCTTT.

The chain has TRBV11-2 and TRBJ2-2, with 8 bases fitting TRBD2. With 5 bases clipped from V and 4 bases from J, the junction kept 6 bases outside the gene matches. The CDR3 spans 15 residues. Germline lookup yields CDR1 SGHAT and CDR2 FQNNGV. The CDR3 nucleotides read TGTGCCAGCAGCCGGACTAGCCTTGGCACCGGGGAGCTGTTTTTT. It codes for CASSRTSLGTGELFF.

The CDR3 sequence is CATSRGAGGIRPQHF. CDR3 bases: TGTGCCACCAGCAGAGGGGCCGGGGGCATTCGGCCCCAGCATTTT. The chain couples TRBV15 to TRBJ1-5; the D gene is possibly TRBD1 (6 bases). There are 15 residues in the CDR3. CDR1 LNHNV and CDR2 YYDKDF come from the germline V gene (reference sequence). Trimming cost V 1 base and J 9 bases, with 16 bases left between them. Drawing the rest from reference TRBV15 and TRBJ1-5, the complete variable domain is DAMVIQNPRYQVTQFGKPVTLSCSQTLNHNVMYWYQQKSSQAPKLLFHYYDKDFNNEADTPDNFQSRRPNTSFCFLDIRSPGLGDTAMYLCATSRGAGGIRPQHFGDGTRLSIL.

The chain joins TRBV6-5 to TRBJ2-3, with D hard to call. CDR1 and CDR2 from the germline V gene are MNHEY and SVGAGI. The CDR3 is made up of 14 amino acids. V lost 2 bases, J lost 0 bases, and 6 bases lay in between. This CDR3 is CASSYGLSTDTQYF. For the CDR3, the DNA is TGTGCCAGCAGTTACGGGCTGAGCACAGATACGCAGTATTTT.

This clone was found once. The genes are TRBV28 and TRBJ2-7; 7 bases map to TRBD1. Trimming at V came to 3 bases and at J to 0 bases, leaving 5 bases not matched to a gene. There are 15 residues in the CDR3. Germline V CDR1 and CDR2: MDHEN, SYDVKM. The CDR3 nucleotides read TGTGCCAGCAGTTTTATAGGGACAGTCTCCTACGAGCAGTACTTC. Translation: CASSFIGTVSYEQYF.

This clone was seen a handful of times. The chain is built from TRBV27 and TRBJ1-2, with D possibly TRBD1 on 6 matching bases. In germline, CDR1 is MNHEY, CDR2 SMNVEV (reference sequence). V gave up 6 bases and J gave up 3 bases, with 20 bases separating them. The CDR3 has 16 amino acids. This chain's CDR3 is CASRGLGTGRDYGYTF. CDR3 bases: TGTGCCAGCAGAGGGTTGGGTACAGGGAGGGACTATGGCTACACCTTC.

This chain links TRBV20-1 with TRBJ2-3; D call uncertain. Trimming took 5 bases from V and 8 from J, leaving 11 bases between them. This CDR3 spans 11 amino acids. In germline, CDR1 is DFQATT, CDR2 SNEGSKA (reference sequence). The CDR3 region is CSAPRAPTQYF. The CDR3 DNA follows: TGCAGTGCTCCACGGGCGCCTACGCAGTATTTT.

The CDR3 region has the DNA TGTGCCAGCAGTGCACCCTTGGGGCGGGAGAACAATGAGCAGTTCTTC. Protein product: CASSAPLGRENNEQFF. The chain joins TRBV27 to TRBJ2-1; 7 nucleotides agree with TRBD2. The CDR3 is 16 amino acids. V gave up 5 bases and J gave up 5 bases; unmatched junction bases: 12. CDR1 MNHEY and CDR2 SMNVEV come from the germline V gene (reference sequence).